These 14 T cell receptor beta chains originate from one sample sequenced in a study of CD8 T cells in Susac syndrome. RNA was extracted with the RNeasy kit, and a quantity of roughly 0.5 to 1 ug was reverse transcribed using random hexamers. TCRdb reanalysed the immunoSEQ multiplex PCR reads using MiXCR and keeps one entry per CDR3 protein. The repertoire has some 300,000 distinct CDR3 sequences, roughly 90% of them found once; the top ten carry 0.18%. Specimen: CD8+ T cells from PBMCs. All receptors come from a human donor with multiple sclerosis.

The V and J genes are TRBV5-6 and TRBJ1-3; D is possibly TRBD1 (6 bases). Germline CDR1 SGHDT, CDR2 YYEEEE. The CDR3 loop spans 14 amino acids. The germline V and J ends were trimmed by 0 bases and 8 bases, with 12 bases remaining between them. The CDR3 loop reads CASSLGQGYYTIYF. The CDR3 nucleotides are TGTGCCAGCAGCTTGGGTCAGGGGTACTACACCATATATTTT.

The chain has TRBV7-9 and TRBJ2-1; D is tentatively TRBD1 or TRBD2 (6 bases each). V dropped 4 bases and J dropped 10 bases, with 20 bases sitting between them. Germline V lookup: CDR1 SEHNR, CDR2 FQNEAQ (reference sequence). The CDR3 consists of 15 residues. CDR3: CASSSNLASQGEQFF. The CDR3 DNA reads as TGTGCCAGCAGCTCAAATCTAGCGTCCCAGGGGGAGCAGTTCTTC.

The genes are TRBV10-3 and TRBJ1-2; D might be TRBD1 (6 bases). The germline gives CDR1 ENHRY, CDR2 SYGVKD. Between the trimmed V and J ends, which lost 0 bases and 9 bases, there was a span of 14 bases. This CDR3 has 14 residues. CDR3 sequence (DNA): TGTGCCATCAGTGAGTCTGGGGGCATTAGTCGCTACACCTTC. Residues: CAISESGGISRYTF.

V is TRBV28 and J is TRBJ2-5; D may be TRBD1 (6 bases). V was shortened by 4 bases and J by 5 bases, with 8 bases between the two germline ends. This CDR3 spans 12 amino acids. Germline loops: CDR1 MDHEN, CDR2 SYDVKM. CDR3 amino acids: CASSSQGETQYF. The CDR3 bases are TGTGCCAGCAGTTCTCAGGGGGAGACCCAGTACTTC.

The genes are TRBV12-3 or TRBV12-4 and TRBJ2-2; D tentatively reads TRBD1 or TRBD2 (5 bases each). V lost 8 bases to trimming and J lost 2 bases, with 15 bases between them. This CDR3 region has 15 residues. As DNA, the CDR3 is TGTGCCAGCCAGGGAGCACTAGGAAACACCGGGGAGCTGTTTTTT. This codes for CASQGALGNTGELFF.

V and J are TRBV20-1 and TRBJ2-1; maybe TRBD2 (5 bases). V was clipped by 3 bases and J by 5 bases, with 17 bases between them. Germline CDR1 is DFQATT and CDR2 is SNEGSKA (reference sequence). This CDR3 comprises 15 residues. The CDR3, as DNA: TGCAGTGCTAGGGACTTTCCCTACACCAACAATGAGCAGTTCTTC. Translation gives CSARDFPYTNNEQFF.

The J gene is TRBJ1-2, the V gene TRBV6-4, with 8 bases matching TRBD1. The germline CDR1 and CDR2 sequences are MRHNA and SNTAGT. This CDR3 comprises 15 residues. Germline trimming cut 3 bases from V and 4 bases from J; bases unmatched to any gene: 7. The CDR3: CASSEGQEGGYGYTF. The DNA for the CDR3 is TGTGCCAGCAGTGAGGGACAGGAAGGCGGCTATGGCTACACCTTC.

The V gene is TRBV29-1, the J gene TRBJ1-5; D is unclear. CDR1 is SQVTM, CDR2 ANQGSEA, per germline. This CDR3 is built from 13 residues. V was cut by 4 bases and J by 5 bases, with 12 bases left in between. The CDR3: CSVVLPGDQPQHF. In nucleotides, the CDR3 is TGCAGCGTTGTACTACCAGGAGATCAGCCCCAGCATTTT.

The rearrangement links TRBV27 to TRBJ2-7; D might be TRBD2 (5 bases). The CDR3 has 13 amino acids. In germline, CDR1 is MNHEY, CDR2 SMNVEV (reference sequence). V was cut by 2 bases and J by 2 bases, with 7 bases left in between. This CDR3 is CASSLRGPYEQYF. DNA of the CDR3: TGTGCCAGCAGTTTACGGGGTCCCTACGAGCAGTACTTC.

The J gene is TRBJ2-7, the V gene TRBV19; D is unresolved. The V end was cut by 3 bases, the J end by 3 bases, with 12 bases between. This CDR3 contains 14 residues. Germline CDR1 LNHDA, CDR2 SQIVND (reference sequence). CDR3 sequence (DNA): TGTGCCAGTAGTATTAGTGGATCGTACTACGAGCAGTACTTC. This codes for CASSISGSYYEQYF.

The chain couples TRBV9 to TRBJ1-2, with D possibly being TRBD1 (5 bases). The CDR3 runs to 14 residues. Between the trimmed V and J ends, which lost 3 bases and 1 base, there was a span of 10 bases. The germline V gene encodes CDR1 SGDLS and CDR2 YYNGEE. CDR3 coding DNA: TGTGCCAGCAGCGGCGGGGGGAGTAACTATGGCTACACCTTC. Translated, it gives CASSGGGSNYGYTF.

This clonotype appeared a few times. V is TRBV4-1 and J is TRBJ1-2; 8 bases are a match to TRBD1. Per germline, CDR1 MGHRA and CDR2 YSYEKL. With 10 bases clipped from V and 4 bases from J, the junction kept 5 bases outside the gene matches. This CDR3 spans 12 amino acids. In DNA, the CDR3 is TGCGCCACGTGGACAGGGCTCTATGGCTACACCTTC. The encoded protein is CATWTGLYGYTF.

This chain joins TRBV28 and TRBJ1-1; a weak D match, TRBD1 (5 bases). The CDR3 consists of 13 residues. CDR1 and CDR2 (germline): MDHEN, SYDVKM. V shed 5 bases and J shed 3 bases, with 10 bases lying between them. DNA for the CDR3: TGTGCCAGCAGTCTTAGCAGGGACACTGAAGCTTTCTTT. Translated, it gives CASSLSRDTEAFF.

V gene TRBV25-1 combines with J gene TRBJ2-3, with 12 positions matching TRBD2. J gave up 11 bases and V 6 bases, and 12 bases lay outside the gene matches. The CDR3 has 15 residues. Per the germline V gene, CDR1 is MGHDK and CDR2 is SYGVNS. Here the CDR3 DNA reads TGTGCCAGCAGGGGGGTGACTAGCGGGAGTGAAAGGCAGTATTTT. Translated, it gives CASRGVTSGSERQYF.